This TCR beta chain was identified during a study of shared clonotypes between healthy human individuals. Between the trimmed V and J ends, which lost 0 bases and 5 bases, there was a span of 17 bases. The V gene's germline CDR1 is ENHRY and CDR2 SYGVKD. The CDR3 is 16 residues long. This table comes from immunoSEQ multiplex PCR, and its TCRdb copy is limited to in-frame clones, with some not included. Of over a million clones in the sample, roughly 96% were seen once. The sample taken for sequencing was naive CD4+ T cells sorted from blood. Subset: CD45RA+ positively selected. The TCR was taken from a man in his thirties or forties in good health. The chain uses TRBV10-3 and TRBJ2-7; TRBD1 might be the D (5 bases). The CDR3 nucleotides read TGTGCCATCAGTGAGTCCGTGGGCAGGGCTAGGGACGAGCAGTACTTC. Amino acids: CAISESVGRARDEQYF.